The count of the clone carrying this T cell receptor (beta chain) is one. This specimen belongs to a study of blood T cell repertoires in COVID-19. Study as a whole: PBMCs, B-cell-depleted T cells, or T cells provided the cDNA or gDNA that made up the material.

In the source study's methods: Reference gene primer amplification gave estimated nucleated cell counts. The data were produced by immunoSEQ multiplex PCR, yet TCRdb's version contains in-frame clones alone and is incomplete. That table supplies the V and J calls and clone size; D and trimming were determined from the DNA. The table has some 140,000 clones, approximately 83% seen once. CDR3 length: 13 amino acids. The ends lost 3 bases at V and 3 bases at J; junction bases unmatched: 2. CDR1 SGHNT and CDR2 YYREEE come from the germline V gene (reference sequence). Seattle patients were enrolled while actively infected and followed longitudinally.

The clonotype comes from a woman between 55 and 75 years old with COVID-19, enrolled during active disease. Material for sequencing was peripheral blood. The genes are TRBV5-4 and TRBJ2-5; the match to TRBD2 covers 7 bases. The CDR3 bases are TGTGCCAGCAGCTGGACTAGGGAAGAGACCCAGTACTTC. As protein: CASSWTREETQYF.